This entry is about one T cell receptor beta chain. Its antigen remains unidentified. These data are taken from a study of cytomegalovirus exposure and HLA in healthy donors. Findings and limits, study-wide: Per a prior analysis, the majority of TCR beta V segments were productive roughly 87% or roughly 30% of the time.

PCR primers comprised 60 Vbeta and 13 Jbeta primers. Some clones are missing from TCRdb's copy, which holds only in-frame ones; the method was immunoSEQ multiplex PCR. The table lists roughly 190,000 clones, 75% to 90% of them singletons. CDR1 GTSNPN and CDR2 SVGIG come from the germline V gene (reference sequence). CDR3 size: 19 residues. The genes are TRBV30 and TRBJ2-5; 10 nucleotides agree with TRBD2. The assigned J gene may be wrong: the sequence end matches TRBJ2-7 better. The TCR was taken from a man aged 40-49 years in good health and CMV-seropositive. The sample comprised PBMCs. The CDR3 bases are TGTGCCTGGAGTGTTAGACTAGCGGGCATCCAAAGGAGCTCCTACGAGCAGTACTTC. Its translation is CAWSVRLAGIQRSSYEQYF.